Each of the 14 T cell receptor beta chains below was sequenced from the same sample in a study of blood T cell repertoires in COVID-19. Here immunoSEQ multiplex PCR was the method, and the copy in TCRdb shows in-frame clones only, minus some. The repertoire holds 50,000 to 60,000 clones, with about 91% as singletons. Material: peripheral blood. The receptors here all came from a middle-aged man with COVID-19, enrolled during active disease.

The genes are TRBV7-7 and TRBJ2-2, with D possibly being TRBD2 (5 bases). V was pared by 5 bases and J by 6 bases, with 7 bases between. CDR1 and CDR2 (germline): SSHAT, FNYEAQ (reference sequence). The CDR3 spans 12 residues. In DNA form, the CDR3 reads TGTGCCAGCAGCCCTAGCCCCGGGGAGCTGTTTTTT. Protein product: CASSPSPGELFF. The full variable domain, completed using reference TRBV7-7 and TRBJ2-2, is GAGVSQSPRYKVTKRGQDVTLRCDPISSHATLYWYQQALGQGPEFLTYFNYEAQPDKSGLPSDRFSAERPEGSISTLTIQRTEQRDSAMYRCASSPSPGELFFGEGSRLTVL.

The chain links TRBV5-1 to TRBJ2-7; 11 bases agree with TRBD1. The CDR3 is 15 residues long. CDR1 is SGHRS and CDR2 is YFSETQ in the germline V gene. Unmatched junction bases numbered 9, after V lost 3 bases and J lost 7 bases. The CDR3 nucleotides are TGCGCCAGCAGCTCGCGGGACAGGGGGACTCCGGAGCAGTACTTC. It encodes CASSSRDRGTPEQYF. The entire variable domain, with the rest obtained from reference TRBV5-1 and TRBJ2-7, is as follows: KAGVTQTPRYLIKTRGQQVTLSCSPISGHRSVSWYQQTPGQGLQFLFEYFSETQRNKGNFPGRFSGRQFSNSRSEMNVSTLELGDSALYLCASSSRDRGTPEQYFGPGTRLTVT.

The genes are TRBV28 and TRBJ1-1; no clear D. Looked up from germline, CDR1 is MDHEN and CDR2 is SYDVKM. V was clipped by 5 bases and J by 3 bases, with 16 bases between them. This CDR3 has 15 amino acids. CDR3 nucleotide sequence: TGTGCCAGCAGTCGTCGGTGGACTCGGGACACTGAAGCTTTCTTT. Translating gives CASSRRWTRDTEAFF.

The chain recombines TRBV19 with TRBJ2-1, with 14 bases matching TRBD2. Germline V lookup: CDR1 LNHDA, CDR2 SQIVND (reference sequence). The CDR3 is 17 amino acids. V lost 6 bases and J lost 4; bases outside the gene matches: 8. CDR3 loop: CASSDGLAGGYYNEQFF. DNA of the CDR3: TGTGCCAGTAGCGACGGACTAGCGGGGGGATATTACAATGAGCAGTTCTTC.

The rearrangement uses TRBV5-5 and TRBJ1-2; D unresolved. The germline gives CDR1 SGHKS, CDR2 YYEKEE (reference sequence). The CDR3 runs 14 residues. V was shortened by 2 bases and J by 6 bases, with 14 bases between the two germline ends. The CDR3 sequence: CASSFASTKDGYTF. The CDR3 bases are TGTGCCAGCAGCTTCGCAAGCACCAAAGATGGCTACACCTTC.

The gene calls are TRBV19 and TRBJ2-3; TRBD2 is a possible D gene (5 bases). Germline-derived CDR1 and CDR2 are LNHDA and SQIVND (reference sequence). The length of the CDR3 is 14 residues. The V gene lost 9 bases and the J gene lost 4 bases, with 17 bases spanning the gap. CDR3 DNA: TGTGCCAGCGGGCCCTCCGGGAACCCAGATACGCAGTATTTT. Protein sequence: CASGPSGNPDTQYF.

The chain uses TRBV7-3 and TRBJ2-5; no definite D call. Between the trimmed V and J ends, which lost 5 bases and 2 bases, there was a span of 9 bases. This CDR3 contains 13 residues. Germline V gene data show CDR1 as SGHTA and CDR2 as FQGTGA. CDR3 residues: CASSDRVQETQYF. The CDR3 coding sequence is TGTGCCAGCAGCGACCGGGTTCAAGAGACCCAGTACTTC.

The chain has TRBV5-6 and TRBJ1-1; D not certain. Germline CDR1 is SGHDT and CDR2 is YYEEEE. This CDR3 has 16 residues. V was shortened by 2 bases and J by 4 bases, with 18 bases between the two germline ends. CDR3 amino acids: CASSFWSGTIATEAFF. The CDR3, as DNA: TGTGCCAGCAGCTTTTGGTCGGGAACCATCGCCACTGAAGCTTTCTTT.

The gene calls are TRBV27 and TRBJ1-4; D ambiguous. CDR3 size: 15 residues. Trimming cost V 2 bases and J 8 bases, with 15 bases left between them. Looked up from germline, CDR1 is MNHEY and CDR2 is SMNVEV (reference sequence). CDR3 sequence (DNA): TGTGCCAGCAGTTTAGCAGGAGGGATTGGCGAAAAACTGTTTTTT. Amino acid sequence: CASSLAGGIGEKLFF.

The V gene is TRBV29-1, the J gene TRBJ1-2, with D hard to call. Germline CDR1 reads SQVTM; CDR2 reads ANQGSEA. Trimming shortened V by 4 bases and J by 8 bases, and 11 bases separated the two germline ends. CDR3 length equals 11 residues. Written as DNA, the CDR3 is TGCAGCGTTGGGACCCAGCGGGGCTACACCTTC. Translating gives CSVGTQRGYTF. Using reference TRBV29-1 and TRBJ1-2 for the parts outside the CDR3, the full variable domain is SAVISQKPSRDICQRGTSLTIQCQVDSQVTMMFWYRQQPGQSLTLIATANQGSEATYESGFVIDKFPISRPNLTFSTLTVSNMSPEDSSIYLCSVGTQRGYTFGSGTRLTVV.

This chain uses TRBV15 with TRBJ2-1; 7 nucleotides agree with TRBD2. The CDR3 is 16 residues long. Per germline, CDR1 LNHNV and CDR2 YYDKDF (reference sequence). V lost 1 base to trimming and J lost 0 bases; unmatched junction nucleotides: 3. The CDR3 protein is CATSRGGGSSYNEQFF. The CDR3 region has the DNA TGTGCCACCAGCAGAGGGGGCGGGAGCTCCTACAATGAGCAGTTCTTC.

The V and J genes are TRBV29-1 and TRBJ2-3; no reliable D call. The CDR3 is made up of 12 amino acids. Trimming pared 7 bases from V and 0 bases from J, leaving 8 bases between. The germline gives CDR1 SQVTM, CDR2 ANQGSEA. CDR3 bases: TGCAGCGGCCGGGTTAGCACAGATACGCAGTATTTT. Translated: CSGRVSTDTQYF.

The chain couples TRBV13 to TRBJ1-2; D not resolved. Germline CDR1 is PRHDT and CDR2 is FYEKMQ (reference sequence). V lost 1 base, J lost 2 bases, and 11 bases lay in between. CDR3 length: 15 residues. The DNA for the CDR3 is TGTGCCAGCAGCTTAGTAATTGGCCGCAACTATGGCTACACCTTC. It yields the protein CASSLVIGRNYGYTF.

Written as DNA, the CDR3 is TGTGCCAGCAGGGCAGGGGTAGGGTATGGCTACACCTTC. Translated, it gives CASRAGVGYGYTF. The rearrangement links TRBV7-9 to TRBJ1-2, with D possibly TRBD1 on 6 matching bases. Germline V gene lookup returns CDR1 SEHNR and CDR2 FQNEAQ (reference sequence). This CDR3 is 13 amino acids long. The V gene lost 6 bases and the J gene lost 5 bases, with 13 bases spanning the gap.